Below are 28 T cell receptor beta chains sequenced from a single sample in a study of neurological immune-mediated disorders. Via MiXCR, TCRdb re-called the 5' RACE reads, giving one row per CDR3 protein. Of around 130,000 distinct CDR3 sequences in the sample, more than 2.5% are singletons; the top ten hold about 1.2%. The source material was PBMCs. Every receptor here comes from a woman in her 30s with multiple sclerosis.

The chain uses TRBV28 and TRBJ1-1; D gene unclear. The V end lost 3 bases, the J end lost 2 bases, and 10 bases lay between the germline ends. The CDR3 runs 14 residues. CDR1 is MDHEN, CDR2 SYDVKM, per germline. The CDR3: CASSLSTANTEAFF. The DNA for the CDR3 is TGTGCCAGCAGTTTGAGTACAGCAAACACTGAAGCTTTCTTT.

This clonotype was detected ten times or more. This sequence joins TRBV7-2 and TRBJ2-1, with D unclear. The CDR3 extends over 13 amino acids. Trimming took off 1 base at V and 7 bases at J, with 8 bases between the two ends. From germline, CDR1 is SGHTA and CDR2 FQGNSA. CDR3 amino acids: CASSLVSRNEQFF. CDR3 coding DNA: TGTGCCAGCAGCTTAGTTAGCCGGAATGAGCAGTTCTTC. The full variable domain, in which reference TRBV7-2 and TRBJ2-1 provide the parts outside the CDR3, is GAGVSQSPSNKVTEKGKDVELRCDPISGHTALYWYRQSLGQGLEFLIYFQGNSAPDKSGLPSDRFSAERTGGSVSTLTIQRTQQEDSAVYLCASSLVSRNEQFFGPGTRLTVL.

Ten or more counts support this clonotype. The chain recombines TRBV12-3 or TRBV12-4 with TRBJ1-1; no clear D gene. Between the trimmed V and J ends, which lost 4 bases and 1 base, there was a span of 4 bases. The CDR3 is 12 amino acids. CDR3 region: CASSSRNTEAFF. The CDR3 DNA reads TGTGCCAGCAGTTCCAGGAACACTGAAGCTTTCTTT.

This clonotype has a count of ten or more. The chain's CDR3 is CASSSRAAAKNIQYF. The CDR3 DNA reads as TGTGCCAGCAGCTCCCGAGCAGCGGCCAAAAACATTCAGTACTTC. The rearrangement joins TRBV7-2 to TRBJ2-4; unclear D gene. Per germline, CDR1 SGHTA and CDR2 FQGNSA. Trimming pared 4 bases from V and 1 base from J, leaving 11 bases between. This CDR3 spans 15 amino acids.

This clonotype was seen many times. The rearrangement links TRBV29-1 to TRBJ2-5; 11 bases align to TRBD2. V dropped 3 bases and J dropped 3; count of bases not matched to a gene: 12. Looked up from germline, CDR1 is SQVTM and CDR2 is ANQGSEA. This CDR3 region has 17 residues. The CDR3 DNA is TGCAGCGTTGATGGCACTAGCGGGGGAGTGTTGGAAGAGACCCAGTACTTC. Amino acids: CSVDGTSGGVLEETQYF.

This clonotype was detected a few times. The gene calls are TRBV20-1 and TRBJ2-7; 10 bases align to TRBD2. This CDR3 spans 15 amino acids. Germline V gene data show CDR1 as DFQATT and CDR2 as SNEGSKA (reference sequence). J was trimmed by 7 bases and V by 3 bases; bases with no gene match: 12. The CDR3, as DNA: TGCAGTGCTAGGGGACTAGCGAAAAAGGCGTGGGAGCAGTACTTC. Protein sequence: CSARGLAKKAWEQYF.

This clonotype showed up many times. The V gene is TRBV14, the J gene TRBJ1-4, with D tentatively TRBD1 (5 bases). There are 16 residues in the CDR3. CDR1 and CDR2 (germline): SGHDN, FVKESK. V was shortened by 5 bases and J by 1 base, with 14 bases between the two germline ends. As DNA, the CDR3 is TGTGCCAGCAGCTCCGGGACGGCGGTAACTAATGAAAAACTGTTTTTT. Amino acid sequence: CASSSGTAVTNEKLFF.

This clonotype was observed many times. This chain uses TRBV28 with TRBJ1-3; D might be TRBD1 (6 bases). This CDR3 spans 14 amino acids. Germline V lookup: CDR1 MDHEN, CDR2 SYDVKM. Trimming took 6 bases from V and 0 from J, leaving 9 bases between them. This CDR3 reads CASRGHYSGNTIYF. The CDR3 nucleotides read TGTGCCAGCAGGGGACACTACTCTGGAAACACCATATATTTT.

This clonotype came up many times. The chain uses TRBV10-3 and TRBJ2-7; D possibly corresponds to TRBD2 (6 bases). The germline V and J ends were trimmed by 4 bases and 3 bases, with 7 bases remaining between them. In germline, CDR1 is ENHRY, CDR2 SYGVKD. The CDR3 runs to 12 residues. CDR3 residues: CAISAGSYEQYF. The CDR3 nucleotides read TGTGCCATCAGTGCCGGGAGCTACGAGCAGTACTTC.

This clonotype occurred many times. The CDR3 here is CASSPGLLRQGSWRTDTQYF. CDR3 sequence (DNA): TGTGCCAGCAGCCCGGGGCTATTGCGACAGGGGTCATGGAGGACAGATACGCAGTATTTT. The rearrangement joins TRBV7-2 to TRBJ2-3, with 8 bases matching TRBD1. V shed 5 bases and J 3 bases; nucleotides not matched to a gene: 22. The CDR3 contains 20 residues. Germline CDR1 and CDR2: SGHTA and FQGNSA.

The sample holds many counts of this clonotype. The J gene is TRBJ2-7, the V gene TRBV27, with D perhaps matching TRBD1 (6 bases). The CDR3 spans 16 residues. V was shortened by 5 bases and J by 0 bases, with 17 bases between the two germline ends. Germline CDR1 MNHEY, CDR2 SMNVEV (reference sequence). The CDR3 is CASSPLTGLYSYEQYF. CDR3 DNA sequence: TGTGCCAGCAGTCCCCTGACAGGATTGTACTCCTACGAGCAGTACTTC.

This clonotype was detected ten times or more. V and J are TRBV7-2 and TRBJ2-5; D call uncertain. V gave up 1 base and J gave up 2 bases, with 11 bases separating them. The germline CDR1 and CDR2 sequences are SGHTA and FQGNSA. This CDR3 is built from 15 residues. The CDR3: CASSLGVGLQETQYF. For the CDR3, the DNA is TGTGCCAGCAGCTTAGGGGTAGGGTTACAAGAGACCCAGTACTTC.

This clonotype appeared many times. The gene calls are TRBV16 and TRBJ1-1, with D possibly matching TRBD1 (5 bases). Trimming removed 0 bases at V and 7 bases at J, with 15 bases between. Germline V gene data show CDR1 as KGHSY and CDR2 as FQNENV. CDR3 length: 15 residues. The CDR3 DNA sequence: TGTGCCAGCAGCCAATCTCTCAGGGAAGGTAATGAAGCTTTCTTT. This sequence encodes CASSQSLREGNEAFF.

This clonotype was seen repeatedly, ten times or more. V usage is TRBV20-1 and J usage is TRBJ2-5; 7 bases are a match to TRBD1. This CDR3 is built from 13 residues. Per the germline V gene, CDR1 is DFQATT and CDR2 is SNEGSKA (reference sequence). V gave up 5 bases and J gave up 2 bases; unmatched junction bases: 5. The CDR3 spells CSALTGEQETQYF. The CDR3 nucleotides are TGCAGTGCTCTTACAGGGGAACAAGAGACCCAGTACTTC.

This clonotype was seen repeatedly, ten times or more. The rearrangement links TRBV20-1 to TRBJ2-4; unclear D gene. The V gene's germline CDR1 is DFQATT and CDR2 SNEGSKA (reference sequence). The V and J ends lost 3 bases and 3 bases respectively, with 9 bases between them. The CDR3 sequence is 13 residues long. CDR3 residues: CSASQVLKNIQYF. Here the CDR3 DNA reads TGCAGTGCTAGTCAGGTTCTCAAAAACATTCAGTACTTC.

This clonotype came up many times. The CDR3 bases are TGTGCCAGCAACCTTCCATCGTCGGGGGTCCTGAATGAGCAGTTCTTC. Residues: CASNLPSSGVLNEQFF. This sequence joins TRBV7-8 and TRBJ2-1; the D gene is possibly TRBD2 (6 bases). Germline CDR1 SGHVS, CDR2 FQNEAQ. The V end lost 7 bases, the J end lost 7 bases, and 23 bases lay between the germline ends. The CDR3 spans 16 residues.

This clonotype has a count of ten or more. Germline and junction disagree at one end, which may indicate a read error. The chain couples TRBV11-1 to TRBJ2-7; unclear D gene. Germline CDR1 and CDR2: SGHAT and FQDESV (reference sequence). CDR3 length: 8 amino acids. The CDR3 DNA follows: TGTGCCAGCAGCTTAACCCTCTTC. Its protein product is CASSLTLF.

This clonotype was found many times. The rearrangement uses TRBV29-1 and TRBJ2-7, with D perhaps matching TRBD1 or TRBD2 (5 bases each). Germline CDR1 reads SQVTM; CDR2 reads ANQGSEA. The CDR3 sequence is 12 residues long. The ends were cut back, 4 bases at V and 2 bases at J, with 9 bases in the middle. The CDR3 coding sequence is TGCAGCGTTGTATTGGGGGCCTACGAGCAGTACTTC. It is translated as CSVVLGAYEQYF.

This clonotype was counted many times. The chain joins TRBV20-1 to TRBJ2-3, with unresolved D. Germline V gene sequence: CDR1 DFQATT, CDR2 SNEGSKA (reference sequence). The CDR3 is 15 amino acids. The V and J ends lost 5 bases and 2 bases respectively, with 17 bases between them. The CDR3 spells CSARGSLLNTDTQYF. In DNA form, the CDR3 reads TGCAGTGCTCGAGGCAGCCTATTAAACACAGATACGCAGTATTTT.

This clonotype was picked up many times. J is TRBJ2-3 and V is TRBV6-5; D is ambiguous. V lost 8 bases, J lost 2 bases, and 14 bases lay in between. Germline V gene lookup returns CDR1 MNHEY and CDR2 SVGAGI. The CDR3 runs to 14 residues. CDR3 in DNA: TGTGCCAGCGGAAACAAAAGGACCACAGATACGCAGTATTTT. Translated, it gives CASGNKRTTDTQYF.

This clonotype occurred many times. The V call is TRBV12-3 or TRBV12-4, the J call TRBJ1-1; the D gene is possibly TRBD1 (6 bases). The CDR3 has 14 residues. V was trimmed by 0 bases and J by 11 bases, leaving 16 bases between them. The CDR3 reads CASSLASGAMGAFF. The CDR3 nucleotides read TGTGCCAGCAGTTTAGCTTCGGGGGCCATGGGTGCTTTCTTT.

This clonotype showed up many times. The chain carries TRBV19 and TRBJ2-1, with 11 nucleotides matching TRBD2. The CDR3 is 17 residues long. V was clipped by 5 bases and J by 5 bases; unmatched bases: 11. Germline CDR1 reads LNHDA; CDR2 reads SQIVND (reference sequence). The CDR3 sequence: CASSGLRLAGGNNEQFF. CDR3 DNA: TGTGCCAGTAGTGGACTGAGGCTAGCGGGGGGTAACAATGAGCAGTTCTTC.

This clonotype was observed many times. This chain links TRBV5-6 with TRBJ1-6; TRBD1 matches at 9 bases. V trimming: 0 bases; J trimming: 6 bases; junction bases outside the gene matches: 1. CDR3 length equals 15 residues. The germline gives CDR1 SGHDT, CDR2 YYEEEE. CDR3 nucleotide sequence: TGTGCCAGCAGCTTGGAGGGACAGGGTAATTCACCCCTCCACTTT. Its protein is CASSLEGQGNSPLHF.

Comment on this clonotype: A much larger clone is a single base away; this may be a read error. The chain uses TRBV2 and TRBJ2-1; no firm D call. The CDR3 length is 11 residues. Germline CDR1 and CDR2: SNHLY and FYNNEI. CDR3 region: CDSMVSNEQFF. The CDR3 DNA follows: TGTGACAGCATGGTGAGCAATGAGCAGTTCTTC.

The chain joins TRBV5-1 to TRBJ1-6, with 9 positions matching TRBD1. Germline CDR1 is SGHRS and CDR2 is YFSETQ. Losses at the gene ends were 2 bases for V and 10 bases for J; bases not matched to a gene: 16. This CDR3 comprises 18 residues. CDR3 amino acids: CASSFRETGGSRGSPLHF. Here the CDR3 DNA reads TGCGCCAGCAGCTTCCGGGAGACAGGGGGTTCCAGGGGGTCACCCCTCCACTTT.

This clonotype was seen ten or more times. The gene calls are TRBV20-1 and TRBJ2-1, with 8 bases matching TRBD2. Trimming removed 0 bases from V and 6 bases from J; junction bases left unmatched: 7. The CDR3 is made up of 15 amino acids. The germline CDR1 and CDR2 sequences are DFQATT and SNEGSKA (reference sequence). This chain's CDR3 is CSARDGIAGINEQFF. The CDR3 DNA follows: TGCAGTGCTAGAGATGGGATAGCGGGGATCAATGAGCAGTTCTTC.

With respect to this clonotype: A much bigger clone sits one base away, suggesting this may be a read error. The gene calls are TRBV3-1 and TRBJ2-2, with 7 bases matching TRBD1. Germline CDR1 is LGHDT and CDR2 is YNNKEL (reference sequence). J was trimmed by 0 bases and V by 7 bases; bases with no gene match: 8. This CDR3 has 16 amino acids. The CDR3 reads CASNRDRAPNTGELFF. The CDR3, as DNA: TGTGCCAGCAACCGAGACAGGGCCCCGAACACCGGGGAGCTGTTTTTT.

This clonotype was seen many times. The chain employs TRBV11-2 and TRBJ2-5, with D unresolved. With 3 bases removed from V and 5 bases from J, the gap between germline ends came to 10 bases. Per germline, CDR1 SGHAT and CDR2 FQNNGV. The CDR3 spans 13 residues. CDR3 residues: CASSLAVKETQYF. The DNA of the CDR3 is TGTGCCAGCAGCTTGGCAGTAAAGGAGACCCAGTACTTC.